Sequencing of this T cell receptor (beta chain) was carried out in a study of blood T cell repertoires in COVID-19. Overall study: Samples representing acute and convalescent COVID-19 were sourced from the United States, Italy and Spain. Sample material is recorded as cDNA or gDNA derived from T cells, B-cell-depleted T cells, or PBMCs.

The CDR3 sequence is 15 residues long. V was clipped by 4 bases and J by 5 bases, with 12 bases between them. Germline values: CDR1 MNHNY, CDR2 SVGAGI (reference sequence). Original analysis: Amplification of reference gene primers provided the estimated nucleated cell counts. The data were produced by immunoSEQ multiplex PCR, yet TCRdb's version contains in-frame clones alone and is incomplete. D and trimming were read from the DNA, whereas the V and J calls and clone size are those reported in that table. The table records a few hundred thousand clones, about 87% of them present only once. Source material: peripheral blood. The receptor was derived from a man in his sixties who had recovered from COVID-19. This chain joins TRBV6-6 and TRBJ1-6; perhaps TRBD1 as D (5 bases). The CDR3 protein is CASSWNGANNSPLHF. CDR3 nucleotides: TGTGCCAGCAGTTGGAATGGGGCGAATAATTCACCCCTCCACTTT.